This T cell receptor (beta chain) came from a study of cytomegalovirus exposure and HLA in healthy donors. Study findings and constraints: The authors reported that TCR beta sequences could predict HLA-A and HLA-B alleles. These predictions were accurate for most subjects in the first cohort. An analysis was carried out at a later point. It showed that HLA-associated TCR beta chains were more clonally expanded than equally common non-associated chains.

Unmatched junction bases numbered 6, after V lost 2 bases and J lost 0 bases. The CDR3 runs 16 residues. CDR1 and CDR2 (germline): MNHNS, SASEGT. PCR amplification relied on 60 Vbeta primers (plus 13 Jbeta primers). Assay: immunoSEQ multiplex PCR; the TCRdb copy retains only in-frame clones and omits some. Recorded here are about 46,000 clones; the top ten clones represent approximately 1.2%. As to this clone: Its target is not known.

The clonotype originates from a woman aged 40-49 years in good health and CMV-seronegative. The chain couples TRBV6-1 to TRBJ2-7, with 8 bases aligning to TRBD2. The sample consisted of PBMCs. CDR3 region: CASSERLAGVSYEQYF. The CDR3 DNA sequence: TGTGCCAGCAGTGAACGGCTAGCGGGCGTCTCCTACGAGCAGTACTTC.